A selection of T cell receptor beta chains follows, all from one sample in a study of T cell responses to AZD1222 COVID-19 vaccine. Data came from immunoSEQ multiplex PCR; TCRdb stores just in-frame clones and leaves some out. The sample gives 150,000 to 200,000 clones, just over 90% of which show up once; more than 1% is in the top ten. This material consisted of peripheral blood, taken 28 days after the second AZD1222 dose. These receptors were obtained from an adult who received the AZD1222 COVID-19 vaccine. Both conserved end residues are part of each CDR3. The order of the fields is J gene, clone size, V gene, D gene, CDR3 DNA, CDR3 protein. A D gene is named only where the DNA matches it firmly. Clone size is stated in some rows and not others, as once, few, many or a class when expanded.

J gene: TRBJ2-2; clone size: .; V gene: TRBV4-1; D gene: .; CDR3 DNA: TGCGCCAGCAGCCTAAGGGGGGGCGGTGGGGAGCTGTTTTTT; CDR3 protein: CASSLRGGGGELFF
J gene: TRBJ1-2; clone size: .; V gene: TRBV6-5; D gene: .; CDR3 DNA: TGTGCCAGCTCTCGGGCAGGGAACTATGGCTACACCTTC; CDR3 protein: CASSRAGNYGYTF
J gene: TRBJ1-2; clone size: .; V gene: TRBV27; D gene: TRBD1; CDR3 DNA: TGTGCCAGCAGTCCAGGGACAGCCATAACGTTCGGCTACACCTTC; CDR3 protein: CASSPGTAITFGYTF
J gene: TRBJ2-7; clone size: .; V gene: TRBV27; D gene: .; CDR3 DNA: TGTGCCAGCAGTTTAGGTCCCAGGGGCTACGAGCAGTACTTC; CDR3 protein: CASSLGPRGYEQYF
J gene: TRBJ1-4; clone size: .; V gene: TRBV27; D gene: .; CDR3 DNA: TGTGCCAGCAGTATGGCCGGGACCCGTAATGAAAAACTGTTTTTT; CDR3 protein: CASSMAGTRNEKLFF
J gene: TRBJ2-7; clone size: .; V gene: TRBV5-4; D gene: TRBD1; CDR3 DNA: TGTGCCAGCAGCGGGGACAGGGGAAGCTCCTACGAGCAGTACTTC; CDR3 protein: CASSGDRGSSYEQYF
J gene: TRBJ2-1; clone size: .; V gene: TRBV9; D gene: TRBD2; CDR3 DNA: TGTGCCAGCAGCGTAGATGGTCGGGTAGCGGGGTTCGGTGAGCAGTTCTTC; CDR3 protein: CASSVDGRVAGFGEQFF
J gene: TRBJ2-2; clone size: .; V gene: TRBV21-1; D gene: .; CDR3 DNA: TGTGCCAGCAGCAAAGAGGGCAGGGGGAACACCGGGGAGCTGTTTTTT; CDR3 protein: CASSKEGRGNTGELFF
J gene: TRBJ1-1; clone size: .; V gene: TRBV2; D gene: .; CDR3 DNA: TGTGCCAGCAGTGGTGGTGCGAACACTGAAGCTTTCTTT; CDR3 protein: CASSGGANTEAFF
J gene: TRBJ1-2; clone size: .; V gene: TRBV7-8; D gene: .; CDR3 DNA: TGTGCCAGCAGCTTATTTGGACAGCACTTCTCGGGCTACACCTTC; CDR3 protein: CASSLFGQHFSGYTF
J gene: TRBJ2-1; clone size: .; V gene: TRBV5-6; D gene: TRBD2; CDR3 DNA: TGTGCCAGCAGCATGGGGAGGGGCGATGAGCAGTTCTTC; CDR3 protein: CASSMGRGDEQFF
J gene: TRBJ2-7; clone size: .; V gene: TRBV5-5; D gene: .; CDR3 DNA: TGTGCCAGCAGCATCATCCGCGAGCAGTACTTC; CDR3 protein: CASSIIREQYF
J gene: TRBJ1-1; clone size: .; V gene: TRBV10-1; D gene: .; CDR3 DNA: TGCGCCACACAGGGAATGGACACTGAAGCTTTCTTT; CDR3 protein: CATQGMDTEAFF
J gene: TRBJ1-5; clone size: .; V gene: TRBV5-6; D gene: .; CDR3 DNA: TGTGCCAGCAGCTTGGGGGGGGATCAGCCCCAGCATTTT; CDR3 protein: CASSLGGDQPQHF
J gene: TRBJ2-1; clone size: .; V gene: TRBV24-1; D gene: TRBD2; CDR3 DNA: TGTGCCACCAGTGATTCAGGACGGGGGGATGAGCAGTTCTTC; CDR3 protein: CATSDSGRGDEQFF
J gene: TRBJ2-2; clone size: .; V gene: TRBV2; D gene: .; CDR3 DNA: TGTGCCAGCAGCCCCCTGGGACGGCGGTTCGCGAACACCGGGGAGCTGTTTTTT; CDR3 protein: CASSPLGRRFANTGELFF
J gene: TRBJ1-5; clone size: .; V gene: TRBV29-1; D gene: .; CDR3 DNA: TGCAGCGACTGGGGCCCCGGCAGGGATCAGCCCCAGCATTTT; CDR3 protein: CSDWGPGRDQPQHF
J gene: TRBJ1-2; clone size: .; V gene: TRBV27; D gene: TRBD1; CDR3 DNA: TGTGCCAGCAGTTTGAGTCCGACAGGGGGCCACTCTGATGGCTACACCTTC; CDR3 protein: CASSLSPTGGHSDGYTF
J gene: TRBJ1-2; clone size: .; V gene: TRBV11-2; D gene: .; CDR3 DNA: TGTGCCAGCAGCATTGGGACATTTAACTATGGCTACACCTTC; CDR3 protein: CASSIGTFNYGYTF
J gene: TRBJ1-2; clone size: once; V gene: TRBV19; D gene: TRBD1; CDR3 DNA: TGTGCCAGTAGTTCCAACAGGGGTGGCTACACCTTC; CDR3 protein: CASSSNRGGYTF
J gene: TRBJ1-6; clone size: .; V gene: TRBV15; D gene: .; CDR3 DNA: TGTGCCACCAGCAGACCTACAGGGACGCTCCACTTT; CDR3 protein: CATSRPTGTLHF
J gene: TRBJ1-2; clone size: .; V gene: TRBV20-1; D gene: .; CDR3 DNA: TGCAGTGCTAGAGATAACTATGGCTACACCTTC; CDR3 protein: CSARDNYGYTF
J gene: TRBJ1-1; clone size: .; V gene: TRBV29-1; D gene: .; CDR3 DNA: TGCAGCGTGGAGAAGAACACTGAAGCTTTCTTT; CDR3 protein: CSVEKNTEAFF
J gene: TRBJ1-3; clone size: .; V gene: TRBV21-1; D gene: .; CDR3 DNA: TGTGCCAGCAGCAAAGGAAAGGGGCGGAGGGGAAACACCATATATTTT; CDR3 protein: CASSKGKGRRGNTIYF
J gene: TRBJ1-2; clone size: .; V gene: TRBV28; D gene: .; CDR3 DNA: TGTGCCAGCAGCCGCGGGGACTTTCTTAATGAGGGCTACACCTTC; CDR3 protein: CASSRGDFLNEGYTF
J gene: TRBJ1-6; clone size: .; V gene: TRBV19; D gene: .; CDR3 DNA: TGTGCCAGTAGTATCGTAGGGGATTCACCCCTCCACTTT; CDR3 protein: CASSIVGDSPLHF
J gene: TRBJ1-5; clone size: .; V gene: TRBV5-8; D gene: TRBD1; CDR3 DNA: TGTGCCAGCAGCTACAGGGGGCAGGGCAATCAGCCCCAGCATTTT; CDR3 protein: CASSYRGQGNQPQHF